Sequencing of this TCR beta chain was carried out in a study of blood T cell repertoires in COVID-19. Across the whole study: Some COVID-19 samples were acute and others convalescent; all came from the United States, Italy and Spain. Nucleic acid was either cDNA or gDNA, and it came from T cells, B-cell-depleted T cells, or PBMCs.

The CDR3 length is 16 residues. V trimming: 1 base; J trimming: 6 bases; junction bases outside the gene matches: 9. CDR1 is LGHNA, CDR2 YSLEER, per germline. Measured with immunoSEQ multiplex PCR; TCRdb has only the in-frame clones, and not every one. This table holds a few hundred thousand clones, approximately 80% found once. The source material was peripheral blood. The genes are TRBV4-3 and TRBJ2-7; TRBD1 agrees at 10 bases. This sequence originates from a woman younger than 35 with acute or convalescent COVID-19. The CDR3 region has the DNA TGCGCCAGCAGCCAAGCTCACGAGACAGGGGGCTTCGAGCAGTACTTC. Its protein product is CASSQAHETGGFEQYF.